Sequencing of this TCR beta chain was carried out in a study of spatial heterogeneity in lung cancer. Stated time point: blood at routine non-recurrence follow-up after resection. Frozen PBMC, nontumor lung or tumor provided whole RNA, which was sequenced unsorted. The sample holds many counts of this clonotype. Each CDR3 protein gets one entry after TCRdb re-called the 5' RACE reads with MiXCR. The repertoire holds about 52,000 distinct CDR3 sequences, with around 7% as singletons. Trimming cost V 7 bases and J 4 bases; bases outside gene matches: 16. Germline lookup yields CDR1 SGHNT and CDR2 YYREEE (reference sequence). The length of the CDR3 is 16 residues.

The chain employs TRBV5-4 and TRBJ1-2; TRBD1 matches at 7 bases. The origin of this receptor is a female donor with early-stage non-small cell lung cancer. This sample comprised PBMCs, obtained at follow-up. In nucleotides, the CDR3 is TGTGCCAGCTCTCCTAGTACAGGGGACAGCGGCTATGGCTACACCTTC. It translates to CASSPSTGDSGYGYTF.